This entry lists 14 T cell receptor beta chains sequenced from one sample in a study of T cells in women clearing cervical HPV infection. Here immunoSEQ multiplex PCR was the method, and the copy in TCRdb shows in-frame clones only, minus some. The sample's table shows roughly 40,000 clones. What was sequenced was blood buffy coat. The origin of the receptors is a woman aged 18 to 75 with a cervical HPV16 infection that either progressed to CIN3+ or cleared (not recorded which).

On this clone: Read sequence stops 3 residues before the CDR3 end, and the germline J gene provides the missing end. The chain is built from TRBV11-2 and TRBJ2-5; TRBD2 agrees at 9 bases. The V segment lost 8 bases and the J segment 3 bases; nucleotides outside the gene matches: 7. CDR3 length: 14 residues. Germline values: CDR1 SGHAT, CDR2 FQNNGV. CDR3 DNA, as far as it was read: TGTGCCAGCTATAGCGGGAGCTTTAAAGAGACC. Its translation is CASYSGSFKET. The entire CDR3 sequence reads CASYSGSFKETQYF.

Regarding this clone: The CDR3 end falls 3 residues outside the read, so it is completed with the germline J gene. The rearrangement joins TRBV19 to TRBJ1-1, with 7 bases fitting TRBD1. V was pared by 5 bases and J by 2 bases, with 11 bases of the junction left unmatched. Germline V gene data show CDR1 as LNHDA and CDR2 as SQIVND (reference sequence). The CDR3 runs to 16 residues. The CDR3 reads CASSPRQGLGNTEAFF. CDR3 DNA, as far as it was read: TGTGCCAGTAGTCCCCGACAGGGTTTGGGAAACACTGAA. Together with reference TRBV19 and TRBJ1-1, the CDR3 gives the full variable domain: DGGITQSPKYLFRKEGQNVTLSCEQNLNHDAMYWYRQDPGQGLRLIYYSQIVNDFQKGDIAEGYSVSREKKESFPLTVTSAQKNPTAFYLCASSPRQGLGNTEAFFGQGTRLTVV.

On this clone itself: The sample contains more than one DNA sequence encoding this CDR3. The covered CDR3 bases are TGCGCCAGCAGCTGGACCCCCTCGACAGGGGGGACCTCTGGAAACACC. It encodes CASSWTPSTGGTSGNT. The CDR3, in full, reads CASSWTPSTGGTSGNTIYF. V is TRBV5-1 and J is TRBJ1-3; the match to TRBD1 covers 9 bases. The CDR3 extends 3 residues past the end of the read, so its final part is completed from the germline J gene. Germline CDR1 and CDR2: SGHRS and YFSETQ. This CDR3 has 19 residues. V shed 3 bases and J 0 bases; nucleotides not matched to a gene: 13.

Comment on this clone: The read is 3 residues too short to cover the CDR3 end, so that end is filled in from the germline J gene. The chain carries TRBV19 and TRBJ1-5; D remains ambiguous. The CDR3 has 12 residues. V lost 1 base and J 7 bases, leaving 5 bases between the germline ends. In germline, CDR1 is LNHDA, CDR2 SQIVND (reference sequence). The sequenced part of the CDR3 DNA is TGTGCCAGTAGTATAGGGGCCCAGCCC. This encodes CASSIGAQP. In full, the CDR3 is CASSIGAQPQHF.

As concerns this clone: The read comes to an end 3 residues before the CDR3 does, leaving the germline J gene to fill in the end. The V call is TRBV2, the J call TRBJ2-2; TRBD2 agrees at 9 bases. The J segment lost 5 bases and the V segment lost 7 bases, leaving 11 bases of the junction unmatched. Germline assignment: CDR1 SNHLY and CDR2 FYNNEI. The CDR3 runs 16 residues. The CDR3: CASTPSASGATGELFF. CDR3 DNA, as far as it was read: TGTGCCAGCACCCCCTCGGCTAGCGGGGCGACCGGGGAG.

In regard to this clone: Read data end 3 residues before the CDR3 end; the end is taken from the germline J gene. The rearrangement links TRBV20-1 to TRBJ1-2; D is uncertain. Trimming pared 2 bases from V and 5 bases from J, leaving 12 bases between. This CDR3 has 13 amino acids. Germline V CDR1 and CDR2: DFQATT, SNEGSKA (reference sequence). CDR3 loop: CSARTDSGYGYTF. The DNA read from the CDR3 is TGCAGTGCTAGAACGGACTCGGGATATGGC.

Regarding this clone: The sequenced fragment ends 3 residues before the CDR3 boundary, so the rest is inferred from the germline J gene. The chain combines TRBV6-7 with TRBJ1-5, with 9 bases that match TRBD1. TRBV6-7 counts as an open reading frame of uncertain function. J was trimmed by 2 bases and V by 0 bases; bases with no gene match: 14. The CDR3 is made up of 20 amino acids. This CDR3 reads CASSYSSPGQGEEGNQPQHF. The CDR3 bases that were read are TGTGCCAGCAGTTACTCCTCGCCGGGACAGGGTGAAGAGGGCAATCAGCCC.

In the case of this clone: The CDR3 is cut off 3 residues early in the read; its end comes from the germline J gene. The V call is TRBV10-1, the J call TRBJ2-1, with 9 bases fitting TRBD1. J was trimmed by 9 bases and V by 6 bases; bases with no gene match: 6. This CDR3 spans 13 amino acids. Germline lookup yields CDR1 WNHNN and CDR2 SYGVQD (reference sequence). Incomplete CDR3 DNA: TGCGCCAGCAGCGGGGACAGGGTCCTTGAG. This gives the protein CASSGDRVLE. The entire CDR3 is CASSGDRVLEQFF.

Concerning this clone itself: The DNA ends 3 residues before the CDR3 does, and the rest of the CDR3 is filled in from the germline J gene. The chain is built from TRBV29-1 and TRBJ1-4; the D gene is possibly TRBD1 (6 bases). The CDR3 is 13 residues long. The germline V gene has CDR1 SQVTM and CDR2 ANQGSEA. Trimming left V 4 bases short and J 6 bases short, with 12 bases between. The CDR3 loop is CSVGSGVYEKLFF. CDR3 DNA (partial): TGCAGCGTTGGGTCAGGGGTGTATGAAAAA.

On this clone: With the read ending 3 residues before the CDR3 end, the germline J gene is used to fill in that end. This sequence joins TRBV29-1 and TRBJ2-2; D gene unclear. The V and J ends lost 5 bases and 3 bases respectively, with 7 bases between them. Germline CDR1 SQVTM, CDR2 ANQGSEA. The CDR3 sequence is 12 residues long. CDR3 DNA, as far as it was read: TGCAGCGTTTGGCAGGACACCGGGGAG. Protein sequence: CSVWQDTGE. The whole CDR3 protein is CSVWQDTGELFF.

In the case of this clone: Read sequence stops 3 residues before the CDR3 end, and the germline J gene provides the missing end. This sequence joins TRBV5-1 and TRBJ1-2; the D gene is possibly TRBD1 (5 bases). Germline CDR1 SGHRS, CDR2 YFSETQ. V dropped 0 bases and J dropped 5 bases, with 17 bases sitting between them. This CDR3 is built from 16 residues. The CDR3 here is CASSLGPVREGYGYTF. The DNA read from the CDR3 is TGCGCCAGCAGCTTGGGTCCGGTCAGGGAAGGGTATGGC.

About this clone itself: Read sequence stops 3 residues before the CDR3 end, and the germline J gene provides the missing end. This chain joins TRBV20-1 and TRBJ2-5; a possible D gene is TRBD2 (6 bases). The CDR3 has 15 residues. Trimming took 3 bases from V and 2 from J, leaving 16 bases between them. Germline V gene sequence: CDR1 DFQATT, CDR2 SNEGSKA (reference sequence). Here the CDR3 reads CSASPVWTTQETQYF. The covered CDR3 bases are TGCAGTGCTAGCCCCGTCTGGACTACACAAGAGACC.

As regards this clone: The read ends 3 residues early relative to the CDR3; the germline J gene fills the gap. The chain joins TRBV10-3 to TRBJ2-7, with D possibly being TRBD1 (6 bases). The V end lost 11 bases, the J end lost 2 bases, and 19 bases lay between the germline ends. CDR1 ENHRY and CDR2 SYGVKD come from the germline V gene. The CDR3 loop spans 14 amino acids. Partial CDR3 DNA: TGTGCCGTTAAGGACAGTTCGGGGACCTACGAG. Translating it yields CAVKDSSGTYE. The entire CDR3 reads CAVKDSSGTYEQYF.

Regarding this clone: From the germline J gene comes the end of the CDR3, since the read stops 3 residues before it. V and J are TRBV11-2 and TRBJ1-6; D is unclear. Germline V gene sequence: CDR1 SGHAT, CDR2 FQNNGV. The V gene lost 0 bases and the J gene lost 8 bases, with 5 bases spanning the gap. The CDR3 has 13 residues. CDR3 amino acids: CASSLEPDSPLHF. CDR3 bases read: TGTGCCAGCAGCTTAGAACCGGATTCACCC.